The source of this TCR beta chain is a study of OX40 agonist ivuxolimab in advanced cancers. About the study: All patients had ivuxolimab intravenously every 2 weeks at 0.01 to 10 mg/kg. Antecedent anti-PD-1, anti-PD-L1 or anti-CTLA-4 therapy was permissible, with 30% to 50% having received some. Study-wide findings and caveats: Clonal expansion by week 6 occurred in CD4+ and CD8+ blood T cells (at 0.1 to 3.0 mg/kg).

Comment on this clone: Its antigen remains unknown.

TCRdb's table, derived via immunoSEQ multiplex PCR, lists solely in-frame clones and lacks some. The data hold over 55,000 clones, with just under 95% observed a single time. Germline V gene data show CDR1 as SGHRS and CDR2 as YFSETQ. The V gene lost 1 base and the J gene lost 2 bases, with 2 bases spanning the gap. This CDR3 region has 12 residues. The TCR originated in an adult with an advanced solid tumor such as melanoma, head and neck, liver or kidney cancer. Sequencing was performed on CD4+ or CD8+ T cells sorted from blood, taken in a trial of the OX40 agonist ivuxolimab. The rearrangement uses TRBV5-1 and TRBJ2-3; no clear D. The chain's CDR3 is CASSLTTDTQYF. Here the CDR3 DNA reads TGCGCCAGCAGCTTGACCACAGATACGCAGTATTTT.